The 5 T cell receptor beta chains below come from one sample, sequenced in a study of T cells in Graves' hyperthyroidism and ophthalmopathy. The investigators amplified TCR beta CDR3 regions from RNA transcripts. The TCR CDR3 first-round RT-PCR relied on the HTBI primer set. MiXCR, run by TCRdb on the multiplex PCR reads, gives a single entry per CDR3 protein. Among about 570,000 distinct CDR3 sequences, just over 45% were seen once, and the ten largest hold 15% to 20%. The sequenced sample was peripheral blood or thyroid tissue (not recorded which). These receptor sequences come from an adult woman with Graves' disease, either hyperthyroidism or ophthalmopathy (not recorded which).

The chain couples TRBV5-8 to TRBJ1-2; the D is unclear. Germline values: CDR1 SGHTS, CDR2 YDEGEE. The CDR3 runs to 14 residues. V gave up 3 bases and J gave up 10 bases, with 19 bases separating them. The CDR3 here is CASSSEAWVYDYTF. CDR3 DNA sequence: TGTGCCAGCAGCTCTGAGGCGTGGGTCTACGACTACACCTTC.

The genes are TRBV9 and TRBJ1-5; D not resolved. Between the trimmed V and J ends, which lost 7 bases and 1 base, there was a span of 12 bases. The CDR3 consists of 14 residues. Germline V gene lookup returns CDR1 SGDLS and CDR2 YYNGEE. The CDR3 DNA is TGTGCCAGCTCGACGATGTCAAGCAATCAGCCCCAGCATTTT. The encoded protein is CASSTMSSNQPQHF.

This clonotype was picked up many times. The chain has TRBV29-1 and TRBJ2-5; D not resolved. The CDR3 is 11 residues long. Germline CDR1 is SQVTM and CDR2 is ANQGSEA. With 3 bases removed from V and 7 bases from J, the gap between germline ends came to 9 bases. For the CDR3, the DNA is TGCAGCGTTGATATCCGAGTGACCCAGTACTTC. It encodes CSVDIRVTQYF.

The CDR3: CAIASSLGVGYGYTF. CDR3 nucleotide sequence: TGTGCCATTGCCAGCAGTCTCGGAGTGGGCTATGGCTACACCTTC. The rearrangement joins TRBV10-3 to TRBJ1-2, with D unresolved. Per the germline V gene, CDR1 is ENHRY and CDR2 is SYGVKD. Trimming pared 9 bases from V and 4 bases from J, leaving 21 bases between. CDR3 length: 15 residues.

The chain employs TRBV6-5 and TRBJ1-4; possibly TRBD1 for D (5 bases). CDR1 MNHEY and CDR2 SVGAGI come from the germline V gene. The ends were cut back, 6 bases at V and 4 bases at J, with 12 bases in the middle. The CDR3 extends over 14 amino acids. The CDR3 sequence is CASSTGRLNEKLFF. The CDR3 bases are TGTGCCAGCAGCACGGGACGGCTTAATGAAAAACTGTTTTTT.